These 21 T cell receptor beta chains share one sample of origin, sequenced in a study of cytotoxic CD8 clonotypes in ibrutinib-treated CLL. This table comes from immunoSEQ multiplex PCR, and its TCRdb copy is limited to in-frame clones, with some not included. The sample shows 140,000 to 150,000 clones, about 70% of them seen only once. Sequenced here: PBMCs, sampled after 24 months of ibrutinib treatment. Receptors were obtained from a human donor with chronic lymphocytic leukemia.

The chain uses TRBV4-1 and TRBJ1-1; tentatively, D is TRBD1 (6 bases). The CDR3 covers 18 residues. CDR1 and CDR2 from the germline V gene are MGHRA and YSYEKL. Deletions cut 0 bases from V and 1 base from J, with 18 bases between. As DNA, the CDR3 is TGCGCCAGCAGCCAAGACCGATCCCGGGACATGCCGAACACTGAAGCTTTCTTT. This translates into CASSQDRSRDMPNTEAFF.

DNA for the CDR3: TGCGCCAGCAGCCCCCAAACGACCCCCTTCGGGGGCGACAATGAGCAGTTCTTC. It yields the protein CASSPQTTPFGGDNEQFF. V gene TRBV4-3 combines with J gene TRBJ2-1, with D perhaps being TRBD1 or TRBD2 (6 bases each). V lost 4 bases and J lost 5, with 24 bases in between. The CDR3 is made up of 18 amino acids. The germline gives CDR1 LGHNA, CDR2 YSLEER.

In its sample, this clone was seen once. The chain joins TRBV28 to TRBJ1-2; D unresolved. Germline V lookup: CDR1 MDHEN, CDR2 SYDVKM. The germline V and J ends were trimmed by 6 bases and 0 bases, with 5 bases remaining between them. The length of the CDR3 is 12 residues. CDR3: CASSTTNYGYTF. CDR3 in DNA: TGTGCCAGCAGCACCACTAACTATGGCTACACCTTC.

The chain employs TRBV7-4 and TRBJ1-1; D gene ambiguous. Trimming shortened V by 4 bases and J by 3 bases, and 9 bases separated the two germline ends. Per the germline V gene, CDR1 is SGHVT and CDR2 is SQSDAQ. The CDR3 extends over 13 amino acids. This CDR3 reads CASSSQVDTEAFF. The CDR3 region has the DNA TGTGCCAGCAGCTCCCAGGTAGACACTGAAGCTTTCTTT.

The chain joins TRBV27 to TRBJ1-5; D uncertain. This CDR3 has 9 amino acids. Trimming left V 6 bases short and J 9 bases short, with 3 bases between. The germline CDR1 and CDR2 sequences are MNHEY and SMNVEV (reference sequence). CDR3 residues: CASRGPQHF. The DNA of the CDR3 is TGTGCCAGCAGGGGGCCCCAGCATTTT.

This clone was counted at least ten times. The chain combines TRBV5-1 with TRBJ2-5, with 11 bases that match TRBD2. The length of the CDR3 is 16 residues. The germline V gene has CDR1 SGHRS and CDR2 YFSETQ. With V trimmed by 2 bases and J by 1 base, 4 bases remained unmatched. For the CDR3, the DNA is TGCGCCAGCAGCTTTGGTAGCGGGAGGGTCCAAGAGACCCAGTACTTC. It is translated as CASSFGSGRVQETQYF.

There are a few counts of this clone. CDR3 in amino acids: CASSVGGGSYNEQFF. The DNA of the CDR3 is TGCGCCAGCAGCGTGGGGGGCGGCAGCTACAATGAGCAGTTCTTC. The rearrangement uses TRBV5-1 and TRBJ2-1; D tentatively reads TRBD1 or TRBD2 (6 bases each). This CDR3 is built from 15 residues. Germline CDR1 is SGHRS and CDR2 is YFSETQ. Trimming removed 4 bases at V and 3 bases at J, with 14 bases between.

This chain joins TRBV5-6 and TRBJ1-4, with unresolved D. V lost 4 bases to trimming and J lost 0 bases, with 7 bases between them. The CDR3 length is 14 residues. The germline CDR1 and CDR2 sequences are SGHDT and YYEEEE. CDR3 DNA sequence: TGTGCCAGCAGCCCGGGTGCAACTAATGAAAAACTGTTTTTT. Translating it yields CASSPGATNEKLFF.

The chain is built from TRBV9 and TRBJ1-2; D is unresolved. V lost 2 bases to trimming and J lost 0 bases, with 11 bases between them. There are 15 residues in the CDR3. Germline-derived CDR1 and CDR2 are SGDLS and YYNGEE. CDR3 amino acids: CASSVGTSSNYGYTF. DNA of the CDR3: TGTGCCAGCAGCGTGGGTACATCTTCTAACTATGGCTACACCTTC.

This chain uses TRBV7-2 with TRBJ1-1, with a tentative D call TRBD1 (5 bases). Germline CDR1 and CDR2: SGHTA and FQGNSA. With 5 bases removed from V and 4 bases from J, the gap between germline ends came to 14 bases. The CDR3 runs to 14 residues. The CDR3 nucleotides read TGTGCCAGCAGCGTCCGGGACGGAATCACTGAAGCTTTCTTT. Translated: CASSVRDGITEAFF. Full variable domain (missing parts from reference TRBV7-2 and TRBJ1-1): GAGVSQSPSNKVTEKGKDVELRCDPISGHTALYWYRQSLGQGLEFLIYFQGNSAPDKSGLPSDRFSAERTGGSVSTLTIQRTQQEDSAVYLCASSVRDGITEAFFGQGTRLTVV.

This clone was found once. The chain is built from TRBV6-7 and TRBJ1-3; D is unresolved. TRBV6-7 is an ORF, with its function uncertain. Trimming removed 6 bases from V and 4 bases from J, with 16 bases in between. This CDR3 has 15 residues. CDR3 in DNA: TGTGCCAGCAGAACCGGAACCAATTGGGGAAACACCATATATTTT. This encodes CASRTGTNWGNTIYF.

The rearrangement joins TRBV7-3 to TRBJ2-3; 8 bases agree with TRBD2. From germline, CDR1 is SGHTA and CDR2 FQGTGA. The CDR3 is 16 residues long. Trimming took 5 bases from V and 5 from J; bases not matched to a gene: 12. The CDR3 DNA is TGTGCCAGCAGCCCCTCGGGGGGGAGTTTGGTAGATACGCAGTATTTT. It specifies CASSPSGGSLVDTQYF.

This chain connects TRBV7-3 to TRBJ2-5; TRBD2 aligns across 9 bases. V shed 11 bases, J shed 5 bases, and the junction held 9 bases outside the gene matches. This CDR3 is 13 amino acids long. Germline assignment: CDR1 SGHTA and CDR2 FQGTGA. CDR3 coding DNA: TGTGCCGGGGAGCGGGAGGACGGGGAGACCCAGTACTTC. Encoded protein: CAGEREDGETQYF.

This clone came up a few times. The rearrangement uses TRBV7-9 and TRBJ2-2, with 12 positions matching TRBD1. The CDR3 sequence is 15 residues long. Trimming cost V 7 bases and J 6 bases; bases outside gene matches: 6. Germline CDR1 SEHNR, CDR2 FQNEAQ (reference sequence). The CDR3 spells CASNPGQGAPGELFF. CDR3 sequence (DNA): TGTGCCAGCAACCCGGGACAGGGGGCCCCCGGGGAGCTGTTTTTT.

CDR3: CASGALGASGNTIYF. The CDR3, as DNA: TGTGCCAGTGGGGCTCTGGGGGCTTCTGGAAACACCATATATTTT. This chain uses TRBV9 with TRBJ1-3, with D perhaps TRBD1 (6 bases). The CDR3 loop spans 15 amino acids. V was shortened by 8 bases and J by 1 base, with 16 bases between the two germline ends. The V gene's germline CDR1 is SGDLS and CDR2 YYNGEE.

V usage is TRBV7-9 and J usage is TRBJ2-3; TRBD1 aligns across 7 bases. The germline V gene encodes CDR1 SEHNR and CDR2 FQNEAQ (reference sequence). V dropped 3 bases and J dropped 2; count of bases not matched to a gene: 5. The CDR3 contains 15 residues. As DNA, the CDR3 is TGTGCCAGCAGCTTCGGACAGGCTTTCACAGATACGCAGTATTTT. Amino acid sequence: CASSFGQAFTDTQYF.

This clone was picked up one time. The chain is built from TRBV28 and TRBJ1-4, with 7 bases aligning to TRBD1. V dropped 8 bases and J dropped 3; count of bases not matched to a gene: 6. The CDR3 has 14 amino acids. Per germline, CDR1 MDHEN and CDR2 SYDVKM. CDR3 sequence (DNA): TGTGCCAGCTCCCAGGGGGGGGCTAATGAAAAACTGTTTTTT. Amino acid sequence: CASSQGGANEKLFF.

This clone showed up just a few times. The J gene is TRBJ1-1, the V gene TRBV6-6; D uncertain. Germline values: CDR1 MNHNY, CDR2 SVGAGI (reference sequence). Deletions cut 0 bases from V and 0 bases from J, with 8 bases between. There are 15 residues in the CDR3. CDR3 amino acids: CASSYSPPLNTEAFF. The CDR3 bases are TGTGCCAGCAGTTACTCCCCACCCCTGAACACTGAAGCTTTCTTT.

The rearrangement uses TRBV5-1 and TRBJ2-6; 10 positions match TRBD1. The CDR3 contains 18 residues. The V and J ends lost 4 bases and 2 bases, in that order; junction bases with no gene match: 9. The germline V gene encodes CDR1 SGHRS and CDR2 YFSETQ. DNA of the CDR3: TGCGCCAGCAGCCTCCCGGGGACAGGGGTCCCTGGGGCCAACGTCCTGACTTTC. Residues: CASSLPGTGVPGANVLTF.

This chain joins TRBV28 and TRBJ2-7, with D hard to call. The V and J ends lost 3 bases and 1 base respectively, with 7 bases between them. The CDR3 length is 13 residues. From germline, CDR1 is MDHEN and CDR2 SYDVKM. The CDR3 here is CASSLSSSYEQYF. The CDR3 DNA reads TGTGCCAGCAGTTTGTCCTCATCCTACGAGCAGTACTTC.

This chain connects TRBV1 to TRBJ2-1; the table names TRBD2, a call not compared with the DNA. TRBV1 is reported as a pseudogene. The CDR3 runs 17 residues. Here the CDR3 DNA reads TGCACCAGCAGCCAACCACGACTAGCGGGATGCTACAATGAGCAGTTCTTC. Amino acid sequence: CTSSQPRLAGCYNEQFF.